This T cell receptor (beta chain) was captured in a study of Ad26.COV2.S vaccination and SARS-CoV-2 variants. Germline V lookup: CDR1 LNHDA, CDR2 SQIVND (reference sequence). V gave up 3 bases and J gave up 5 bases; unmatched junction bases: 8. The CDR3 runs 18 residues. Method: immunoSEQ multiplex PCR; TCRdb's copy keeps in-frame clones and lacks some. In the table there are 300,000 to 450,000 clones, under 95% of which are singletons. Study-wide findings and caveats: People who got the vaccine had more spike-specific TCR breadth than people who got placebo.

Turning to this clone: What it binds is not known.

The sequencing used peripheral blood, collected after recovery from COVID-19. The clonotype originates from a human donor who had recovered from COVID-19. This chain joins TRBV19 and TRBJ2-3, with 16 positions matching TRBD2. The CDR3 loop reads CASSIIRGTSGGGDTQYF. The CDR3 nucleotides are TGTGCCAGTAGTATTATCCGAGGGACTAGCGGGGGGGGAGATACGCAGTATTTT.